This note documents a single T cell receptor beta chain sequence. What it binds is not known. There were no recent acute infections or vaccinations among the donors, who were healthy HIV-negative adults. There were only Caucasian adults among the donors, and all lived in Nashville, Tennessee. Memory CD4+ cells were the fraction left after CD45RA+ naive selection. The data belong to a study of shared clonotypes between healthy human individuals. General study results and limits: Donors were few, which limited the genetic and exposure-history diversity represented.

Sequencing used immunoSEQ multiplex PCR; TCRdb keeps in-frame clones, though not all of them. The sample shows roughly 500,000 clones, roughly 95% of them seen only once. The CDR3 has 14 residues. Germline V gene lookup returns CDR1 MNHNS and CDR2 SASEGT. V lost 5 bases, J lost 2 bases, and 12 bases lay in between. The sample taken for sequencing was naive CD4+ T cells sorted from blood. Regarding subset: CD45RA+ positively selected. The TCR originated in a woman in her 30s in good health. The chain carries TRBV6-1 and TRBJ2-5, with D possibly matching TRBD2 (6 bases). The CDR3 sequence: CASSLGTFQETQYF. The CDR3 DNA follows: TGTGCCAGCAGTCTAGGGACTTTTCAAGAGACCCAGTACTTC.